This TCR beta chain was documented in a study of blood T cell repertoires in COVID-19. Study in general: The United States, Italy and Spain supplied acute and convalescent COVID-19 samples. T cells, B-cell-depleted T cells, or PBMCs supplied cDNA or gDNA.

This clone was observed a single time. Those enrolled in Seattle joined during active infection and were followed longitudinally afterward. The V end was cut by 3 bases, the J end by 7 bases, with 9 bases between. The CDR3 runs 13 residues. Original processing notes: Using reference gene primer amplification, nucleated cell counts were estimated. Sequenced by immunoSEQ multiplex PCR; TCRdb stores in-frame clones only, minus some. That table furnishes V, J and clone size, whereas the DNA furnished D and trimming. The top ten hold roughly 0.58% of the sample, which has roughly 160,000 clones, around 86% seen once.

This sequence originates from a man aged 60 to 75 with COVID-19, enrolled during active disease. The sequencing input was peripheral blood. The gene calls are TRBV12-3 or TRBV12-4 and TRBJ1-4; no clear D. In DNA, the CDR3 is TGTGCCAGCAGTTTCGGTGTTCGTGAAAAACTGTTTTTT. Protein product: CASSFGVREKLFF.